This TCR beta chain was obtained from a study of Ad26.COV2.S vaccination and SARS-CoV-2 variants. This clone showed up just once. Antigen unknown. Regarding treatment: around 19 received Ad26.COV2.S at low or high dose, single or two shots; a few received placebo; per-sample allocation not given. Sampling took place 63 days after the first vaccine or placebo injection. The CDR3 covers 15 residues. Trimming removed 0 bases from V and 7 bases from J; junction bases left unmatched: 2. The germline CDR1 and CDR2 sequences are SGHRS and YFSETQ. TCRdb keeps only in-frame clones here, not all; method: immunoSEQ multiplex PCR. Altogether roughly 700,000 clones are present, approximately 88% being singletons, with the ten largest covering 1.5%. Notes on the study in general: Responses of T cells in total may have been underestimated by the TCR breadth and depth analyses. Breadth measured for non-spike TCRs was similar across vaccine and placebo recipients.

The TCR sequence derives from a person between 18 and 60 years old who received the Ad26.COV2.S COVID-19 vaccine or a placebo. The material sequenced was peripheral blood, taken in a trial of Ad26.COV2.S vaccine versus placebo. The chain is built from TRBV5-1 and TRBJ2-1; 12 bases fit TRBD2. The DNA of the CDR3 is TGCGCCAGCAGCTTGGGGACTAGCGGGACGAATGAGCAGTTCTTC. It yields the protein CASSLGTSGTNEQFF.